This passage covers 16 T cell receptor beta chains from one sample sequenced in a study of shared clonotypes between healthy human individuals. Repertoires were generated with immunoSEQ multiplex PCR, while TCRdb's copy carries only in-frame clones and drops some. Of about 800,000 clones listed, about 96% were seen once; the top ten hold less than 0.3%. Terminally differentiated effector memory CD45RA+ cells were left out of the naive CD8 fraction, which was CD45RO-negative and positively selected for CCR7. The sample consisted of naive CD8+ T cells sorted from blood. The receptors derive from a man aged 25-45 years in good health.

This clone was counted only a few times. One junction end does not reproduce the germline sequence, and a read error may be involved. The V and J genes are TRBV10-1 and TRBJ2-7; no definite D call. The CDR3 extends over 13 amino acids. The germline V gene has CDR1 WNHNN and CDR2 SYGVQD (reference sequence). CDR3 amino acids: CASSEGSSDEQYF. The DNA for the CDR3 is TGCGCCAGCAGTGAAGGCTCCTCCGACGAGCAGTACTTC.

The chain recombines TRBV10-3 with TRBJ2-7; no clear D. The V gene's germline CDR1 is ENHRY and CDR2 SYGVKD. V lost 7 bases and J lost 1, with 5 bases in between. The CDR3 totals 11 residues. This chain's CDR3 is CAIKGSYEQYF. In DNA, the CDR3 is TGTGCCATCAAGGGATCCTACGAGCAGTACTTC.

The chain is built from TRBV27 and TRBJ1-4, with D hard to call. The CDR3 is made up of 16 amino acids. Germline lookup yields CDR1 MNHEY and CDR2 SMNVEV (reference sequence). Trimming cost V 6 bases and J 7 bases, with 21 bases left between them. The chain's CDR3 is CASSPIPPPSGEKLFF. The CDR3 DNA reads TGTGCCAGCAGCCCCATACCCCCACCCAGTGGTGAAAAACTGTTTTTT.

This chain uses TRBV29-1 with TRBJ2-3; D call uncertain. V was clipped by 3 bases and J by 4 bases, with 14 bases between them. In germline, CDR1 is SQVTM, CDR2 ANQGSEA. The CDR3 runs to 14 residues. The CDR3 region is CSVEVLADADTQYF. Written as DNA, the CDR3 is TGCAGCGTTGAGGTGCTCGCGGATGCAGATACGCAGTATTTT.

The genes are TRBV11-2 and TRBJ2-1, with 10 nucleotides matching TRBD1. J lost 3 bases, V lost 1 base, and 6 bases had no gene match. CDR3 length: 17 residues. Per the germline V gene, CDR1 is SGHAT and CDR2 is FQNNGV. The CDR3 sequence: CASSLGPGQGYYNEQFF. The CDR3 nucleotides are TGTGCCAGCAGCTTAGGACCGGGACAGGGGTACTACAATGAGCAGTTCTTC.

The chain employs TRBV7-9 and TRBJ2-7; TRBD2 is a possible D gene (6 bases). V lost 11 bases to trimming and J lost 6 bases, with 17 bases between them. Germline V gene data show CDR1 as SEHNR and CDR2 as FQNEAQ (reference sequence). This CDR3 has 12 amino acids. In DNA, the CDR3 is TGTGCCTCCGGGGGTTCCCTTTTCGAGCAGTACTTC. Translating it yields CASGGSLFEQYF.

V usage is TRBV19 and J usage is TRBJ2-3, with D possibly TRBD1 on 6 matching bases. V dropped 3 bases and J dropped 2 bases, with 15 bases sitting between them. Germline V gene sequence: CDR1 LNHDA, CDR2 SQIVND (reference sequence). This CDR3 has 16 residues. This CDR3 is CASSIWPRGYTDTQYF. The CDR3 nucleotides read TGTGCCAGTAGTATTTGGCCTAGGGGGTACACAGATACGCAGTATTTT.

The chain combines TRBV7-9 with TRBJ2-5; D tentatively fits TRBD1 or TRBD2 (5 bases each). Germline V gene lookup returns CDR1 SEHNR and CDR2 FQNEAQ (reference sequence). Trimming left V 5 bases short and J 4 bases short, with 17 bases between. The CDR3 totals 15 residues. This CDR3 is CASSPTAYGGETQYF. The CDR3 region has the DNA TGTGCCAGCAGCCCGACAGCCTATGGGGGAGAGACCCAGTACTTC.

The gene calls are TRBV7-9 and TRBJ1-5; D is undetermined. V lost 3 bases to trimming and J lost 0 bases, with 3 bases between them. This CDR3 has 13 amino acids. Germline assignment: CDR1 SEHNR and CDR2 FQNEAQ (reference sequence). As DNA, the CDR3 is TGTGCCAGCAGCTTCGTTAGCAATCAGCCCCAGCATTTT. Its protein product is CASSFVSNQPQHF.

The rearrangement uses TRBV5-8 and TRBJ2-7; 8 nucleotides align to TRBD1. V lost 4 bases and J lost 3; bases outside the gene matches: 9. There are 15 residues in the CDR3. Germline CDR1 and CDR2: SGHTS and YDEGEE. The CDR3 DNA follows: TGTGCCAGCAGCCCCCCGGACAGGGCTAACTACGAGCAGTACTTC. This encodes CASSPPDRANYEQYF.

The chain combines TRBV5-5 with TRBJ2-7; the match to TRBD2 covers 9 bases. Germline CDR1 and CDR2: SGHKS and YYEKEE (reference sequence). With 4 bases clipped from V and 3 bases from J, the junction kept 11 bases outside the gene matches. The CDR3 contains 16 residues. CDR3 nucleotide sequence: TGTGCCAGCAGCCCCGAGGGACTAGCATCATACTACGAGCAGTACTTC. This codes for CASSPEGLASYYEQYF. Looking up the rest from reference TRBV5-5 and TRBJ2-7 gives the full variable domain: DAGVTQSPTHLIKTRGQQVTLRCSPISGHKSVSWYQQVLGQGPQFIFQYYEKEERGRGNFPDRFSARQFPNYSSELNVNALLLGDSALYLCASSPEGLASYYEQYFGPGTRLTVT.

This rearrangement joins TRBV6-5 to TRBJ2-2, with 9 bases identical to TRBD2. Germline V gene sequence: CDR1 MNHEY, CDR2 SVGAGI. CDR3 length: 16 amino acids. Trimming cost V 4 bases and J 6 bases; bases outside gene matches: 9. For the CDR3, the DNA is TGTGCCAGCAGTTTTGTACCGGGACTAGCTTCCGGGGAGCTGTTTTTT. Its protein is CASSFVPGLASGELFF.

The chain combines TRBV18 with TRBJ1-3; 8 bases map to TRBD1. CDR1 and CDR2 (germline): KGHSH, LQKENI. After removal of 3 bases from V and 0 bases from J, the junction contained 10 bases not matched to a gene. The CDR3 sequence is 18 residues long. The CDR3 sequence is CASSPTGGSSISGNTIYF. Here the CDR3 DNA reads TGTGCCAGCTCACCTACAGGGGGTTCGTCTATCTCTGGAAACACCATATATTTT.

The chain joins TRBV10-3 to TRBJ1-2, with D perhaps matching TRBD1 (5 bases). The ends were cut back, 7 bases at V and 8 bases at J, with 14 bases in the middle. There are 12 residues in the CDR3. Germline assignment: CDR1 ENHRY and CDR2 SYGVKD. DNA for the CDR3: TGTGCCATCACCCGGGACGGCCAAGGCTACACCTTC. It codes for CAITRDGQGYTF.

The chain is built from TRBV7-8 and TRBJ2-5; D might be TRBD1 (6 bases). The CDR3 runs 15 residues. V was trimmed by 5 bases and J by 4 bases, leaving 17 bases between them. CDR1 is SGHVS, CDR2 FQNEAQ, per germline. The CDR3, as DNA: TGTGCCAGCAGCCCCCGGACAGTTGTAGGAGAGACCCAGTACTTC. Encoded protein: CASSPRTVVGETQYF.

The CDR3 region has the DNA TGTGCCAGTAGTCAAAGACAGGCCTACGAGCAGTACTTC. This gives the protein CASSQRQAYEQYF. The V gene is TRBV19, the J gene TRBJ2-7, with a tentative D call TRBD1 (6 bases). With 5 bases removed from V and 2 bases from J, the gap between germline ends came to 10 bases. CDR3 size: 13 residues. The germline CDR1 and CDR2 sequences are LNHDA and SQIVND (reference sequence).